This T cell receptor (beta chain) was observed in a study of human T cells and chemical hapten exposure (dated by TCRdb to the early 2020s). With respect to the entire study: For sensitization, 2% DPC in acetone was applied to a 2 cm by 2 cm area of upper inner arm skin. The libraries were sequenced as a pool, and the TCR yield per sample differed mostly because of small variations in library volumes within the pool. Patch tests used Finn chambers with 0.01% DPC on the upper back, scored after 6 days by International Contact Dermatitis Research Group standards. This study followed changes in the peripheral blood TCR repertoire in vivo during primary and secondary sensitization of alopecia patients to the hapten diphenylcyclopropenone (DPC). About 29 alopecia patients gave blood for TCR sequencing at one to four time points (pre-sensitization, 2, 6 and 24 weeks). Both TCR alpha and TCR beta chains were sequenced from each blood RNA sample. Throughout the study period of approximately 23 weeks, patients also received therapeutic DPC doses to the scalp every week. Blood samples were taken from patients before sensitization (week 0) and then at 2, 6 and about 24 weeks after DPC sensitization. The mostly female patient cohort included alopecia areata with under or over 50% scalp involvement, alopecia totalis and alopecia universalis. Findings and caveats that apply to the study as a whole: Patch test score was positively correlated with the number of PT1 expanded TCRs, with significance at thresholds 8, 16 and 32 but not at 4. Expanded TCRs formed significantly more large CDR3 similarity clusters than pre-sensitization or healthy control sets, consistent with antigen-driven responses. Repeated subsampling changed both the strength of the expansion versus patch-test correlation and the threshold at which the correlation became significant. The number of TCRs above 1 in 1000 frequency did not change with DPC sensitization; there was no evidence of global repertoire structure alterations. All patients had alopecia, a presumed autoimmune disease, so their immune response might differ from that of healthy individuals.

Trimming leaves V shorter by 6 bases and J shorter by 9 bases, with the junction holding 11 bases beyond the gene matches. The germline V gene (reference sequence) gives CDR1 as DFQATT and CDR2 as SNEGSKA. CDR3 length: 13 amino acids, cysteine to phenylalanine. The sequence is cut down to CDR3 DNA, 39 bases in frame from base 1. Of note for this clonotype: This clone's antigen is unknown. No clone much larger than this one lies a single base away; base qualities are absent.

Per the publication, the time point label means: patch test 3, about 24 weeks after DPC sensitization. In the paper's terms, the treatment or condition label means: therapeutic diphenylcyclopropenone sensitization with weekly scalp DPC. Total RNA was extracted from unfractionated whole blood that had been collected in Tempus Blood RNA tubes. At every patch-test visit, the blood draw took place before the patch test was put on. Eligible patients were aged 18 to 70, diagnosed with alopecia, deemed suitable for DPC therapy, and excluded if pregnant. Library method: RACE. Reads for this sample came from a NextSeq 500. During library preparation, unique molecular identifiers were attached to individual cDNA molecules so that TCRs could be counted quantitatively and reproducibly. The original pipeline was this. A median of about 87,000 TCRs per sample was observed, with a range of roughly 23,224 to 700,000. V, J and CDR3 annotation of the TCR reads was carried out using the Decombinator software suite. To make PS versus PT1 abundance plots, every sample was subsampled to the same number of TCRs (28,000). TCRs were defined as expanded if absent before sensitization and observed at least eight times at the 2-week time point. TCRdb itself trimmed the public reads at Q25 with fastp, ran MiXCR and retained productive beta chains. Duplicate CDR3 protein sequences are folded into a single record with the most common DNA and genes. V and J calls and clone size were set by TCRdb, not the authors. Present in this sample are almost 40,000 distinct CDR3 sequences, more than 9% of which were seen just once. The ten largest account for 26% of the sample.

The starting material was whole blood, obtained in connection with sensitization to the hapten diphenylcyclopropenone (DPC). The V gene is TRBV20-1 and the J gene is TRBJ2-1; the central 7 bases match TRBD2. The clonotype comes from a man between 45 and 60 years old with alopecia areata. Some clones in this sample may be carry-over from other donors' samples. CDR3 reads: CSAIITSAIEQFF. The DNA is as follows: TGCAGTGCGATCATTACTAGCGCGATTGAGCAGTTCTTC.